This T cell receptor (beta chain) was captured in a study of cytomegalovirus exposure and HLA in healthy donors. Regarding the study as a whole: Reported results showed that the classifier diagnosed cytomegalovirus status with high specificity and sensitivity. Evidence from a later analysis indicated that most CMV-associated TCR beta chains looked HLA-restricted. Most of the TCR beta V segments (in an earlier analysis) were productive either about 87% or about 30% of the time. A link between a missense DCLRE1C variant and TCR beta V- and J-gene trimming emerged from a later analysis.

A note on this clone: Its specificity is unknown.

The germline CDR1 and CDR2 sequences are SGHAT and FQNNGV. The CDR3 length is 18 residues. The ends lost 0 bases at V and 1 base at J; junction bases unmatched: 9. The PCR had 60 Vbeta and 13 Jbeta primers. Libraries were prepared by immunoSEQ multiplex PCR; TCRdb keeps only in-frame clonotypes and omits some of them. The sample contains around 150,000 clones, approximately 81% of which appear only once. This chain connects TRBV11-2 to TRBJ2-7; 10 nucleotides line up with TRBD2. Sequences were obtained from PBMCs. This sequence originates from a boy aged 2 to 9 in good health and CMV-seronegative. The CDR3 protein is CASSLDPGLAGVSYEQYF. CDR3 bases: TGTGCCAGCAGCTTAGATCCTGGGCTAGCGGGAGTTTCCTACGAGCAGTACTTC.